This entry lists 2 T cell receptor beta chains sequenced from one sample in a study of T cell responses to AZD1222 COVID-19 vaccine. Repertoires were generated with immunoSEQ multiplex PCR, while TCRdb's copy carries only in-frame clones and drops some. The sample lists around 92,000 clones; about nine tenths were seen once. The sequences come from peripheral blood, collected on day 0 of AZD1222 vaccination. The receptors shown here come from an adult in good health.

The chain uses TRBV19 and TRBJ2-3, with TRBD2 matching 12 bases. CDR3 length: 16 residues. The germline gives CDR1 LNHDA, CDR2 SQIVND (reference sequence). V trimming: 3 bases; J trimming: 1 base; junction bases outside the gene matches: 2. This chain's CDR3 is CASSMTSGSGTDTQYF. DNA for the CDR3: TGTGCCAGTAGTATGACTAGCGGGAGTGGCACAGATACGCAGTATTTT.

The chain couples TRBV19 to TRBJ1-1; D is ambiguous. Per the germline V gene, CDR1 is LNHDA and CDR2 is SQIVND (reference sequence). V was shortened by 6 bases and J by 3 bases, with 11 bases between the two germline ends. The CDR3 contains 13 residues. CDR3 sequence reads: CASSAVRDTEAFF. The CDR3, as DNA: TGTGCCAGTAGCGCCGTTCGGGACACTGAAGCTTTCTTT.